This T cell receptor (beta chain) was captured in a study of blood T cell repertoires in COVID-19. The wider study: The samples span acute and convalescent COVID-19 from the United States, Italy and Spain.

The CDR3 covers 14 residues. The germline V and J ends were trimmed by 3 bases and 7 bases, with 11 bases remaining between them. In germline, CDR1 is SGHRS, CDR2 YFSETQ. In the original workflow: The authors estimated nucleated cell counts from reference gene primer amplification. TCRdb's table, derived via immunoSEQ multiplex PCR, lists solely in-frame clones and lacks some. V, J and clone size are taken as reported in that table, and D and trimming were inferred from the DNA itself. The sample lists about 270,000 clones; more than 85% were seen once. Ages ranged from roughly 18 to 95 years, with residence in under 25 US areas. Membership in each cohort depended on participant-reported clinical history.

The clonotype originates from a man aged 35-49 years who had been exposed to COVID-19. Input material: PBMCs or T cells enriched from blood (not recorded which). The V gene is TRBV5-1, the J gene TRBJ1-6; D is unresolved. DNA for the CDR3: TGCGCCAGCAGCTCACAGTCGTTAAATTCACCCCTCCACTTT. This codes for CASSSQSLNSPLHF.